A selection of T cell receptor beta chains follows, all from one sample in a study of identifying expanded T cells in peripheral blood. Measured with immunoSEQ multiplex PCR; TCRdb has only the in-frame clones, and not every one. The sample consists of about 97,000 clones, around 85% of them appearing once. Material: blood. The receptor source for this set is a person aged 18 to 75 in good health. Each CDR3 is given without its conserved first and last residue. D genes are given only for firm matches.

CDR3: ASLVGGSTDTQY
J: TRBJ2-3
V: TRBV7-2
D: TRBD2

CDR3: ASSPPSDSGNTIY
J: TRBJ1-3
V: TRBV18
D: NA

CDR3: ASSFAPGAEAF
J: TRBJ1-1
V: TRBV7-9
D: NA

CDR3: ASSQDQGSAFFYGYT
J: TRBJ1-2
V: TRBV4-3
D: NA

CDR3: ASTLGGEGDYSNQPQH
J: TRBJ1-5
V: TRBV19
D: NA

CDR3: AWSVIGNSPLH
J: TRBJ1-6
V: TRBV30
D: NA

CDR3: ASSIFATFTTDTQY
J: TRBJ2-3
V: TRBV19
D: NA

CDR3: ASSLGAWGQGGGGYT
J: TRBJ1-2
V: TRBV5-1
D: NA

CDR3: ASRSYGQTYEQY
J: TRBJ2-7
V: TRBV6-5
D: NA

CDR3: ASTIKQGGDYGYT
J: TRBJ1-2
V: TRBV10-2
D: TRBD1

CDR3: ASSPTLGGNEQF
J: TRBJ2-1
V: TRBV9
D: NA

CDR3: ASSEAGGETQY
J: TRBJ2-5
V: TRBV2
D: NA

CDR3: ASSRFGAVNTGELF
J: TRBJ2-2
V: TRBV7-2
D: NA

CDR3: AIRKTSYNEQF
J: TRBJ2-1
V: TRBV2
D: NA

CDR3: ASGQLLATNEKLF
J: TRBJ1-4
V: TRBV6-1
D: NA

CDR3: AISELDITYEQY
J: TRBJ2-7
V: TRBV10-3
D: NA

CDR3: ASTADLNTEAF
J: TRBJ1-1
V: TRBV5-4
D: NA

CDR3: ASTLGPGPNTEAF
J: TRBJ1-1
V: TRBV18
D: NA

CDR3: ASSIDRGAGANVLT
J: TRBJ2-6
V: TRBV19
D: TRBD2

CDR3: ASSFTGGGIQETQY
J: TRBJ2-5
V: TRBV7-9
D: TRBD2

CDR3: ASSHSLKGNQPQH
J: TRBJ1-5
V: TRBV23-1
D: NA

CDR3: ASRSSSVVGGSGNTIY
J: TRBJ1-3
V: TRBV4-3
D: NA

CDR3: ASSRHPGTTYGYT
J: TRBJ1-2
V: TRBV5-6
D: NA

CDR3: ASSRGQGNYGYT
J: TRBJ1-2
V: TRBV18
D: TRBD1

CDR3: ASKGQGAFEQF
J: TRBJ2-1
V: TRBV19
D: TRBD1

CDR3: ASSQASTLAGDYEQY
J: TRBJ2-7
V: TRBV14
D: TRBD2